This T cell receptor beta chain emerged from a study of shared clonotypes between healthy human individuals. This CDR3 has 13 amino acids. V was pared by 0 bases and J by 4 bases, with 7 bases between. Germline loops: CDR1 GTSNPN, CDR2 SVGIG (reference sequence). Only in-frame clones appear in the TCRdb table, and some are missing; sequencing was by immunoSEQ multiplex PCR. The data hold around 980,000 clones, with approximately 78% observed a single time. Concerning this clone: The sample contains more than one DNA sequence encoding this CDR3.

The clonotype was recovered from a man between 18 and 29 years old in good health. Some clones in this sample may be carry-over from other donors' samples. Material: memory CD4+ T cells from PBMCs. The sample's subset: CD45RA-negative fraction. This chain links TRBV30 with TRBJ1-5; D is ambiguous. In nucleotides, the CDR3 is TGTGCCTGGAGTGTTGGAACTAATCAGCCCCAGCATTTT. Translated: CAWSVGTNQPQHF. The whole variable domain, remainder taken from reference TRBV30 and TRBJ1-5, is SQTIHQWPATLVQPVGSPLSLECTVEGTSNPNLYWYRQAAGRGLQLLFYSVGIGQISSEVPQNLSASRPQDRQFILSSKKLLLSDSGFYLCAWSVGTNQPQHFGDGTRLSIL.